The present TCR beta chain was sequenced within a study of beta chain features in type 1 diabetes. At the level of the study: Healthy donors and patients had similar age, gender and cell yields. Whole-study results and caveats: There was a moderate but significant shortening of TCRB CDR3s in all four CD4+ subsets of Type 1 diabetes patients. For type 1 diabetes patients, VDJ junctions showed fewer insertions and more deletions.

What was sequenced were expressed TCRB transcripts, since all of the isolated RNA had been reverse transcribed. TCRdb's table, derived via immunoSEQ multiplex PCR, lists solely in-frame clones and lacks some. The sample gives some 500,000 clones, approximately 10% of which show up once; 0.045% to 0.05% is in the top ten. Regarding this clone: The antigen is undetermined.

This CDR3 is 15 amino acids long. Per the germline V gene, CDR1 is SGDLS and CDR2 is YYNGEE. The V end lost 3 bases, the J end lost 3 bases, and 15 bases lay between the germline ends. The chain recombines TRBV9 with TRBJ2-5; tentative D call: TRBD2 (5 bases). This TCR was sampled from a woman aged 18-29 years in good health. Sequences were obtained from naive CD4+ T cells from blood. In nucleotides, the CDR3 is TGTGCCAGCAGCGGCGACCCCGGGGTAAAAGAGACCCAGTACTTC. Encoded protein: CASSGDPGVKETQYF.